This paragraph covers one T cell receptor beta chain sequence. Its antigen is currently not known. One base away there is no much larger clone; base qualities are not given. The immunoSEQ Assay, a bias-controlled multiplex PCR, was used to amplify TCRbeta CDR3 regions from genomic DNA. As for the original processing: Nucleated cell counts per sample were estimated from amplification of reference gene primers within the assay. To quantify the absolute abundance of each unique TCRbeta CDR3 rearrangement, sequence reads were collapsed and filtered. For each sample, productive Simpson clonality was calculated as the square root of Simpson's diversity index over productive rearrangements. This immuneACCESS table, as held by TCRdb, lists in-frame sequences with V and J called but not all clones. Of the missing ones, under half trace to an unresolved V gene in checked studies; the others have no known cause. The V and J calls and clone size were taken over from that table, and D and trimming were inferred from the DNA. A total of 60,000 to 70,000 clones appear in this sample, 70% to 90% of them only once. Of the sample, approximately 23% falls within the top ten clones.

Each collaborating institution followed its own protocols to collect whole blood in K2EDTA tubes. For TCRbeta analysis, collaborators shipped samples in one of three forms: frozen whole blood, isolated PBMCs, or DNA extracted from either of those sample types. This sample was included in a study of blood T cell repertoires in COVID-19 (dated by TCRdb to about 2020). Background for the entire study: Samples covering the acute and convalescent phases of COVID-19 were provided by collaborators in the United States, Italy and Spain. The material from the prospective study consisted of cDNA or gDNA derived from T cells, B-cell-depleted T cells, or PBMCs. Deeply sampled blood TCRbeta repertoires from subjects exposed to, actively infected with, or recovered from COVID-19 were included in the dataset. The repertoires were released in a freely available public database intended as a resource for research on the immune response to SARS-CoV-2. The samples were drawn from the first 160 participants of the ongoing ImmuneRACE study and from some 1,300 subjects provided by 6 global collaborators. The sample metadata nearly always contained a de-identified subject ID, COVID-19 status, age in years and sex. HLA class I and class II types, where available, came from metadata supplied by the sample provider rather than from assay-based typing.

The investigation overall reported the following: How much clinical and demographic metadata was included differed by source and by participant, and the metadata was provided uncurated.

The receptor comes from a man aged 45-65 years with acute or convalescent COVID-19. Specimen: peripheral blood.

The DNA sequence follows: TGTGCCAGCAGCTTAGCGACTAGCGGGGGCAAGACCCAGTACTTC. Its translation is CASSLATSGGKTQYF. This sequence uses TRBV7-2 and TRBJ2-5; 12 of the junction bases match TRBD2. The germline V gene gives CDR1 as SGHTA and CDR2 as FQGNSA. V ends up 0 bases short and J 6 bases short, with an unmatched junction base count of 2. The CDR3 contains 15 residues, cysteine and phenylalanine counted. Only the CDR3 part of the read is kept: 45 bases, read in frame from the first base. The CDR3 plus the reference TRBV7-2 and TRBJ2-5 genes for the other parts give the full variable domain: GAGVSQSPSNKVTEKGKDVELRCDPISGHTALYWYRQSLGQGLEFLIYFQGNSAPDKSGLPSDRFSAERTGGSVSTLTIQRTQQEDSAVYLCASSLATSGGKTQYFGPGTRLLVL.